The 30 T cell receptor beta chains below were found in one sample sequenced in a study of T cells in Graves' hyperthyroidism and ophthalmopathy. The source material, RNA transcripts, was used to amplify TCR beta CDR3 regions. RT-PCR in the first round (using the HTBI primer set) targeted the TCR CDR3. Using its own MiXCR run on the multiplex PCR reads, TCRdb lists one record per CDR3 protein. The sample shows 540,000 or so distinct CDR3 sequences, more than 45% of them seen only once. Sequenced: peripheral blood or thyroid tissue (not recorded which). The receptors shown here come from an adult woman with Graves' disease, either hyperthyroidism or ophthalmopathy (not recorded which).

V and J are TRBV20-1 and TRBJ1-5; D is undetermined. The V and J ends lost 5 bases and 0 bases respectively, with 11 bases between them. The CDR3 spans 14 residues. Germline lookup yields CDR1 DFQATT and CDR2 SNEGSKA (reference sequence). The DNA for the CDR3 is TGCAGTGCTTGGAAGAGTTATAGCAATCAGCCCCAGCATTTT. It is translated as CSAWKSYSNQPQHF.

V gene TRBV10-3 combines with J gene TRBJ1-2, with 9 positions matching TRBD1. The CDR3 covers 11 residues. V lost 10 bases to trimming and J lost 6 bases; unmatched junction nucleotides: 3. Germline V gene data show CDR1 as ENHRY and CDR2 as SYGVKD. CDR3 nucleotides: TGTGCCACTCGGACAGGGGATGGCTACACCTTC. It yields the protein CATRTGDGYTF.

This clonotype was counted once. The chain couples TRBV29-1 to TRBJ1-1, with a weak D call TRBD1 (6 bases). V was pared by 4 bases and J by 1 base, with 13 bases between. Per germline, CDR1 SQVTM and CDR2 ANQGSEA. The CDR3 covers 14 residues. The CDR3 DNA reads TGCAGCGTTGCCCAAGGGGGACCGAACACTGAAGCTTTCTTT. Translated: CSVAQGGPNTEAFF.

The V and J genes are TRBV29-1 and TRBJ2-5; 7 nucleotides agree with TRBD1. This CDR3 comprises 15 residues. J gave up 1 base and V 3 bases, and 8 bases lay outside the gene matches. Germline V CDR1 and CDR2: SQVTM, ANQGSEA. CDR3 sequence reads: CSVEDGTALQETQYF. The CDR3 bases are TGCAGCGTTGAGGATGGGACAGCACTCCAAGAGACCCAGTACTTC.

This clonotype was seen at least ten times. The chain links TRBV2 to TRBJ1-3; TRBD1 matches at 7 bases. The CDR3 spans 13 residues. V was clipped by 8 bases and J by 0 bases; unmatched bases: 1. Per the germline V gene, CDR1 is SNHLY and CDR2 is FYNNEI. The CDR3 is CASQGDSGNTIYF. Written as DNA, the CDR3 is TGTGCCAGCCAGGGGGACTCTGGAAACACCATATATTTT.

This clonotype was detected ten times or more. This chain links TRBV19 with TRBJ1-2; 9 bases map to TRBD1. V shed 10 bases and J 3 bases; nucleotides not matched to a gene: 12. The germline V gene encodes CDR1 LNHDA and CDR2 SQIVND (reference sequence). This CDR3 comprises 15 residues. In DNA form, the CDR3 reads TGTGCCACCACCGACTCGGGACAGGGCTACTATGGCTACACCTTC. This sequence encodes CATTDSGQGYYGYTF. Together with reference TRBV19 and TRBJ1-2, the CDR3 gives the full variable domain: DGGITQSPKYLFRKEGQNVTLSCEQNLNHDAMYWYRQDPGQGLRLIYYSQIVNDFQKGDIAEGYSVSREKKESFPLTVTSAQKNPTAFYLCATTDSGQGYYGYTFGSGTRLTVV.

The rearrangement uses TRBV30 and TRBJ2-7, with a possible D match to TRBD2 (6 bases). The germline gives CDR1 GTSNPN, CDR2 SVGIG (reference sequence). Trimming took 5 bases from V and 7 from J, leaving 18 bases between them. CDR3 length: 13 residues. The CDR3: CAWAGTPWIEQYF. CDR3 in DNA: TGTGCCTGGGCCGGGACTCCCTGGATTGAGCAGTACTTC.

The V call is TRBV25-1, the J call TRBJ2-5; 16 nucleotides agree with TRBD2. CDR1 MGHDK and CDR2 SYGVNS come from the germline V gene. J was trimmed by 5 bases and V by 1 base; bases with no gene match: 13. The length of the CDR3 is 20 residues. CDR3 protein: CASSEFAGTSGRARQETQYF. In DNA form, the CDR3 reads TGTGCCAGCAGTGAATTTGCGGGGACTAGCGGGAGGGCCCGGCAGGAGACCCAGTACTTC.

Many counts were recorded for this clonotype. The DNA for the CDR3 is TGTGCCAGCAGCCCACTCTCGAGAAGCTCCTACGAGCAGTACTTC. Its protein is CASSPLSRSSYEQYF. The chain carries TRBV9 and TRBJ2-7, with D hard to call. The CDR3 runs to 15 residues. Trimming pared 4 bases from V and 0 bases from J, leaving 14 bases between. CDR1 SGDLS and CDR2 YYNGEE come from the germline V gene.

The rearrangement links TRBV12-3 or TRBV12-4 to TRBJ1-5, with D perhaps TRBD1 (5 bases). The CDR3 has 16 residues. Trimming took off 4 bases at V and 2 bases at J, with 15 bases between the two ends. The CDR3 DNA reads TGTGCCAGCAGTTGGCTGGGGGTATTGGGCAATCAGCCCCAGCATTTT. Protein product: CASSWLGVLGNQPQHF.

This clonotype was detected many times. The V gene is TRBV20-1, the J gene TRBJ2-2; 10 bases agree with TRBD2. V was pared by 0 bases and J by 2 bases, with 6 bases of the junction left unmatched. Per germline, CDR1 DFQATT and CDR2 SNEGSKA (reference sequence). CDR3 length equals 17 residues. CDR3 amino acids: CSARDLLAGENTGELFF. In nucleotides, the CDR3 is TGCAGTGCTAGAGATCTCCTAGCGGGAGAAAACACCGGGGAGCTGTTTTTT.

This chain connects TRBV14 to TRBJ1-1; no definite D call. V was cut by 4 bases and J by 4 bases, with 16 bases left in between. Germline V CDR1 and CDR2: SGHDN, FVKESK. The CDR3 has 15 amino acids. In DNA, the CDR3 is TGTGCCAGCAGCCCGTTAGAGTCGTGGAGCACTGAAGCTTTCTTT. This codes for CASSPLESWSTEAFF. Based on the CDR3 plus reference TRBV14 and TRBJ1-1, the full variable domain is EAGVTQFPSHSVIEKGQTVTLRCDPISGHDNLYWYRRVMGKEIKFLLHFVKESKQDESGMPNNRFLAERTGGTYSTLKVQPAELEDSGVYFCASSPLESWSTEAFFGQGTRLTVV.

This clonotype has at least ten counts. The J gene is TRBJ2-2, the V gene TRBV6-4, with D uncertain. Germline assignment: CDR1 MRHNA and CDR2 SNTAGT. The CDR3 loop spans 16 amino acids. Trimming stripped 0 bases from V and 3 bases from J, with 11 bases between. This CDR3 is CASSDSFSRYTGELFF. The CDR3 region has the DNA TGTGCCAGCAGTGACTCCTTTTCTCGATACACCGGGGAGCTGTTTTTT.

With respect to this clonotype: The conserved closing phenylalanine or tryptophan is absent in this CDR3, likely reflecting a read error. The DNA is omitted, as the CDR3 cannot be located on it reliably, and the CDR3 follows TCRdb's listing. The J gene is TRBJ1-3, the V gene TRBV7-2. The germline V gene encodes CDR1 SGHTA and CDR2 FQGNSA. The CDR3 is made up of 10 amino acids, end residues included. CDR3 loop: CASSPRRAGT.

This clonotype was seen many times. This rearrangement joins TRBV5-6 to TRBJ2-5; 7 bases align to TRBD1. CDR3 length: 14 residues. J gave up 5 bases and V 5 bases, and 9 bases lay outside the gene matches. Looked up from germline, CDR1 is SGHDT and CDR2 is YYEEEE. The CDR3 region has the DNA TGTGCCAGCAGGCTCTTGACAGGGAGTGAGACCCAGTACTTC. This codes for CASRLLTGSETQYF.

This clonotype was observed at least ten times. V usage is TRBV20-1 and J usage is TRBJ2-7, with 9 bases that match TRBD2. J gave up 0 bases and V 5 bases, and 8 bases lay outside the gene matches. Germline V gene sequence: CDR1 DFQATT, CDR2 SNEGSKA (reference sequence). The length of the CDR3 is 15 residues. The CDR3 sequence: CSAPPTSGFSYEQYF. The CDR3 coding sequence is TGCAGTGCTCCCCCTACTAGCGGGTTCTCCTACGAGCAGTACTTC.

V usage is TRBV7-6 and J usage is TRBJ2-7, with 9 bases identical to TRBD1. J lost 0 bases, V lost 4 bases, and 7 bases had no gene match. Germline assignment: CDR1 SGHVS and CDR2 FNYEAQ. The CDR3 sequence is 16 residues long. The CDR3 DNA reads TGTGCCAGCAGCTCGGCCGGGACAGGGAGCTCCTACGAGCAGTACTTC. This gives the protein CASSSAGTGSSYEQYF.

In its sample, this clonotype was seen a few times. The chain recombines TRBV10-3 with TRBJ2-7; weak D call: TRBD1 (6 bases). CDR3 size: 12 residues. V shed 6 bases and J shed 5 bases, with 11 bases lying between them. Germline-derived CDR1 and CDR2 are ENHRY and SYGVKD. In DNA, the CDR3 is TGTGCCATCAGCCGGTACAGGGACGAGCAGTACTTC. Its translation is CAISRYRDEQYF.

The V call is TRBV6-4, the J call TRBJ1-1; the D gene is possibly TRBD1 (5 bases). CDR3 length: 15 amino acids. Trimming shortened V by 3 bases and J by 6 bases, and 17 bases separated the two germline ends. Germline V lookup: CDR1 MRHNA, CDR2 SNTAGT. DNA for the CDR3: TGTGCCAGCAGTGAGGTATCGGGGGGTATGGCTGAAGCTTTCTTT. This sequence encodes CASSEVSGGMAEAFF.

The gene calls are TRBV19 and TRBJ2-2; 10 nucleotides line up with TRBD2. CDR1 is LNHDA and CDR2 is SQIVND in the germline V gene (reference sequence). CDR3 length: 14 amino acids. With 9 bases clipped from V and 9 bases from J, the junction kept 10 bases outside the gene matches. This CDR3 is CASSSGGHYRELFF. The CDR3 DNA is TGTGCCAGCTCTAGCGGGGGACACTATCGGGAGCTGTTTTTT.

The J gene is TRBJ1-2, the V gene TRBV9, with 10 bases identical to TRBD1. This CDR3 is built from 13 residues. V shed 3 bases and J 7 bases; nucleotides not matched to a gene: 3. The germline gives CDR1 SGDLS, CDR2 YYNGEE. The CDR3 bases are TGTGCCAGCAGCGGACAGGGGGCCGGTGGCTACACCTTC. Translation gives CASSGQGAGGYTF.

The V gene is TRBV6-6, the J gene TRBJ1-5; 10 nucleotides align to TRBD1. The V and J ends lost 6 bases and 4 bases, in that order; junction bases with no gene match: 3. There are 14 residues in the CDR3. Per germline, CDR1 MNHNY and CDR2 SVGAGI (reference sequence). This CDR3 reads CASRQGQGNQPQHF. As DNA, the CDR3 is TGTGCCAGCAGACAGGGACAGGGGAATCAGCCCCAGCATTTT.

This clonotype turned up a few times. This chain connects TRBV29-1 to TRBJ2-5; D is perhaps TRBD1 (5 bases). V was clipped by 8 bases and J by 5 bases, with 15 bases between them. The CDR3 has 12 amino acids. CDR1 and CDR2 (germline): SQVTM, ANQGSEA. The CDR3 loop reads CSSIWGMETQYF. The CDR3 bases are TGCAGCTCCATCTGGGGCATGGAGACCCAGTACTTC.

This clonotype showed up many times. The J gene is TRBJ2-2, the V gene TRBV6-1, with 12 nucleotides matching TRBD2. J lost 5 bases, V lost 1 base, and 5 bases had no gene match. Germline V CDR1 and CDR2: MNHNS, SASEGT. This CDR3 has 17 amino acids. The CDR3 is CASSEGLGLAGTGELFF. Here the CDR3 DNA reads TGTGCCAGCAGTGAAGGCCTAGGACTAGCGGGAACCGGGGAGCTGTTTTTT.

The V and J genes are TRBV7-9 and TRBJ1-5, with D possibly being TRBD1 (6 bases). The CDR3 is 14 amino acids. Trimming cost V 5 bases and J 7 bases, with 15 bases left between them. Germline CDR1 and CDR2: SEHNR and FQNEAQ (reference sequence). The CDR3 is CASSADPGGQPQHF. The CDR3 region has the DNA TGTGCCAGCAGCGCAGATCCTGGGGGCCAGCCCCAGCATTTT.

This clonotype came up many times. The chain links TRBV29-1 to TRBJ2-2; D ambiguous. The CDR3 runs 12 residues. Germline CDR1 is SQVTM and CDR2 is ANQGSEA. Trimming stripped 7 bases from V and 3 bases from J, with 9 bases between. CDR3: CSAHSDTGELFF. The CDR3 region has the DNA TGCAGCGCTCACTCGGACACCGGGGAGCTGTTTTTT.

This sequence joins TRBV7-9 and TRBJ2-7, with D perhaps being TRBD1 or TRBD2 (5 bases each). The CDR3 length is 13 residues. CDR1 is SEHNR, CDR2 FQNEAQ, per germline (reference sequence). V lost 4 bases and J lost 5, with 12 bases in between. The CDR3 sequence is CASSSRWDDEQYF. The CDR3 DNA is TGTGCCAGCAGCTCCAGGTGGGACGACGAGCAGTACTTC.

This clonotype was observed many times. The CDR3: CASSFSPPGLAGPSYEQYF. The CDR3 region has the DNA TGCGCCAGCAGCTTCTCTCCTCCGGGACTAGCGGGACCCTCCTACGAGCAGTACTTC. The gene calls are TRBV5-1 and TRBJ2-7, with TRBD2 matching over 13 bases. Looked up from germline, CDR1 is SGHRS and CDR2 is YFSETQ. The CDR3 has 19 residues. V lost 2 bases and J lost 0; bases outside the gene matches: 11. Using reference TRBV5-1 and TRBJ2-7 for the parts outside the CDR3, the full variable domain is KAGVTQTPRYLIKTRGQQVTLSCSPISGHRSVSWYQQTPGQGLQFLFEYFSETQRNKGNFPGRFSGRQFSNSRSEMNVSTLELGDSALYLCASSFSPPGLAGPSYEQYFGPGTRLTVT.

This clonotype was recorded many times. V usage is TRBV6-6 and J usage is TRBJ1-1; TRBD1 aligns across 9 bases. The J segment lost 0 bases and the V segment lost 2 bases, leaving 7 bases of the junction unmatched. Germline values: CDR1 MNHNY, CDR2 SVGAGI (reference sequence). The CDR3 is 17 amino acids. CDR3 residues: CASSYPGQGRLNTEAFF. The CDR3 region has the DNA TGTGCCAGCAGTTACCCGGGACAGGGCAGACTGAACACTGAAGCTTTCTTT.

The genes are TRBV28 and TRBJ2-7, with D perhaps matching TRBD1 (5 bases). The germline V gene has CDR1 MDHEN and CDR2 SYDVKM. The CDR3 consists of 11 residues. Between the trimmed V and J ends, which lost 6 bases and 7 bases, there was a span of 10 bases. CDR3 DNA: TGTGCCAGCAGGCAGGGATGGGAGCAGTACTTC. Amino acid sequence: CASRQGWEQYF.